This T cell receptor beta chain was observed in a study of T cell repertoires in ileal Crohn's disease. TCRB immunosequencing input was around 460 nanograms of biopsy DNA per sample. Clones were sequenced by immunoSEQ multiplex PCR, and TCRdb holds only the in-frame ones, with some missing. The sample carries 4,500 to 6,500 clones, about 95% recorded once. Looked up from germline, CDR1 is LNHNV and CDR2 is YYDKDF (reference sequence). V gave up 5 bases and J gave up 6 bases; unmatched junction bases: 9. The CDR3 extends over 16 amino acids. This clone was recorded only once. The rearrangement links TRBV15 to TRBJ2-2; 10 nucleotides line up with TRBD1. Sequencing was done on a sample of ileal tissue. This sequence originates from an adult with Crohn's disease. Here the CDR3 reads CATSPRQGALAGELFF. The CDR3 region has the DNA TGTGCCACCAGCCCTAGACAGGGGGCCCTCGCCGGGGAGCTGTTTTTT.